The present T cell receptor beta chain was sequenced within a study of blood T cell repertoires in COVID-19. As for the study in general: Acute-phase and convalescent COVID-19 samples originated in the United States, Italy and Spain. Sources were T cells, B-cell-depleted T cells, or PBMCs; the material itself was cDNA or gDNA.

The ends were cut back, 5 bases at V and 2 bases at J, with 16 bases in the middle. CDR1 is SGHRS and CDR2 is YFSETQ in the germline V gene. The CDR3 has 15 amino acids. Authors' methods: Reference gene primer amplification gave nucleated cell count estimates. The table came from immunoSEQ multiplex PCR; TCRdb's copy has only in-frame clones and leaves some out. V and J calls and clone size are those listed in that table; D and trimming were worked out from the DNA. Counted here are around 180,000 clones, about 80% occurring once; the ten biggest clones make up 6.5%. The chain is built from TRBV5-1 and TRBJ2-5; tentative D call: TRBD1 (6 bases). The sequence came from a man between 70 and 80 years old with active or convalescent COVID-19. Sequenced: peripheral blood. CDR3 in DNA: TGCGCCAGCAGTCCCGGGACACACGGACAAGAGACCCAGTACTTC. Its protein product is CASSPGTHGQETQYF.